The TCR beta chain described here comes from a study of T cells expressing NK-cell markers. Background on the study: Sorted T-cell subsets CD3+CD56+NKG2C+, CD3+CD56+NKG2C- and CD3+CD56-NKG2C+ were TCR beta-sequenced.

The germline V gene has CDR1 SGHTA and CDR2 FQGNSA. CDR3 length equals 12 residues. A word on this clonotype: Its antigen is as yet unknown.

Study-wide findings and caveats: In a group of 5 or 6 donors, dominant NKG2C+ clonotypes represented about 1.0-7.5% of CD8+ T cells.

Scientists made TCR beta cDNA using 5'RACE template switching with UMIs. One entry per CDR3 protein, without DNA, is what TCRdb gives after re-calling the 5' RACE reads. In all, the sample yields about 410,000 distinct CDR3 sequences. The clonotype originates from a woman aged 45-65 years in good health. The sample was blood T cells: a sorted CD56 or NKG2C T cell subset, CD4+ or CD8+ T cells, or bulk PBMC T cells (not recorded which). The chain joins TRBV7-2 to TRBJ2-7. CDR3 sequence reads: CASSAYGGEQYF. The full variable domain, rest sourced from reference TRBV7-2 and TRBJ2-7, is GAGVSQSPSNKVTEKGKDVELRCDPISGHTALYWYRQSLGQGLEFLIYFQGNSAPDKSGLPSDRFSAERTGGSVSTLTIQRTQQEDSAVYLCASSAYGGEQYFGPGTRLTVT.